This entry is about one TCR beta chain. The CDR3 is made up of 13 amino acids. CDR1 is SGHAT and CDR2 is FQNNGV in the germline V gene. With 5 bases removed from V and 0 bases from J, the gap between germline ends came to 8 bases. These data are taken from a study of blood T cell repertoires in COVID-19. Study at large: From T cells, B-cell-depleted T cells, or PBMCs came the material, which was cDNA or gDNA.

The method was immunoSEQ multiplex PCR; TCRdb's version includes in-frame clones alone and lacks a portion of them. The sample has around 30,000 clones; roughly 85% are singletons. Material for sequencing was peripheral blood. The gene calls are TRBV11-2 and TRBJ2-7, with a possible D match to TRBD2 (6 bases). This TCR derives from a man in his sixties with active COVID-19. The chain's CDR3 is CASSGTSSYEQYF. For the CDR3, the DNA is TGTGCCAGCAGCGGGACTTCCTCCTACGAGCAGTACTTC.